The T cell receptor (beta chain) described here comes from a study of metastatic and nonmetastatic thyroid tumors. Original handling: Clinicopathological groups of papillary thyroid cancer showed CDR3 differences that were used to build a distant-metastasis classifier. TCRdb re-called the PCR reads through MiXCR. The V and J calls, along with clone size, are taken from TCRdb and not from the paper's own processing. The sample includes about 7,600 clones, 25% to 30% of them seen just once. Each patient came to thyroid surgery without any prior treatment (of any kind). The source material was adjacent normal tissue. The origin of this receptor is a female donor with papillary thyroid cancer or a benign thyroid nodule (not recorded which). Some clones in this sample may be carry-over from other donors' samples.

The CDR3 loop reads CASSIGGQPFSYEQYF. CDR3 coding DNA: TGTGCCAGTAGTATAGGAGGACAGCCGTTCTCCTACGAGCAGTACTTC. V is TRBV19 and J is TRBJ2-7, with D possibly being TRBD1 (6 bases). The CDR3 consists of 16 residues. Trimming removed 1 base from V and 0 bases from J, with 13 bases in between. Germline V lookup: CDR1 LNHDA, CDR2 SQIVND (reference sequence).